The sequence of this T cell receptor beta chain was determined in a study of T cell clonality in common variable immunodeficiency. Findings of the study overall: Reportedly, TCR beta sequences from common variable immunodeficiency showed fewer deletions and N-nucleotide insertions. Shared TCRbeta clones were fewer between CVID subjects than controls.

Both groups were predominantly of Caucasian heritage. Control and CVID samples contributed equal amounts of genomic DNA. Only in-frame clones appear in the TCRdb table, and some are missing; sequencing was by immunoSEQ multiplex PCR. The sample holds roughly 23,000 clones, and no clone turns up only once. The CDR3 spans 14 residues. The germline gives CDR1 DFQATT, CDR2 SNEGSKA (reference sequence). Trimming took 3 bases from V and 1 from J, leaving 12 bases between them. This clone was counted ten times or more. Its antigen remains unidentified. The CDR3 end falls 3 residues outside the read, so it is completed with the germline J gene.

This chain connects TRBV20-1 to TRBJ1-1; weak D call: TRBD1 (5 bases). The sequence came from a human donor with common variable immunodeficiency. Input material: peripheral blood mononuclear cells. The chain's CDR3 is CSASRSTGNTEAFF. The sequenced part of the CDR3 DNA is TGCAGTGCTAGTAGGTCTACAGGGAACACTGAA.